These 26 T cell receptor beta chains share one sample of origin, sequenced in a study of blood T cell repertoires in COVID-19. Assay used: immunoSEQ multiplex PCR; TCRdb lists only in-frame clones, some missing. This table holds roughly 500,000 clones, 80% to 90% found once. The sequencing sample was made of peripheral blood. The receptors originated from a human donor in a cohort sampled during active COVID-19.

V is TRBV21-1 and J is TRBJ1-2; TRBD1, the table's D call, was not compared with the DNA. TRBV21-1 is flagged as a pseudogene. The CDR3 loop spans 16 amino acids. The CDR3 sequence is CASSRGGGRSRDGYTF. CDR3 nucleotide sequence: TGTGCCAGCAGTCGAGGGGGTGGCAGGTCAAGGGATGGCTACACCTTC.

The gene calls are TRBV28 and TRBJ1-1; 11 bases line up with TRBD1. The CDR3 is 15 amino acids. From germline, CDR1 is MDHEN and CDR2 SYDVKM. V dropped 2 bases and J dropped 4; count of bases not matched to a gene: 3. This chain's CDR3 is CASSLGGTGGTEAFF. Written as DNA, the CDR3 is TGTGCCAGCAGTTTAGGGGGGACAGGGGGCACTGAAGCTTTCTTT.

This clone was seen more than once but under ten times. CDR3 sequence (DNA): TGTGCCACCAGCACCCGGACAGGGAACAATGAGCAGTTCTTC. Translating gives CATSTRTGNNEQFF. The V and J genes are TRBV15 and TRBJ2-1; 8 bases line up with TRBD1. The CDR3 extends over 14 amino acids. With V trimmed by 4 bases and J by 5 bases, 4 bases remained unmatched. The germline CDR1 and CDR2 sequences are LNHNV and YYDKDF (reference sequence).

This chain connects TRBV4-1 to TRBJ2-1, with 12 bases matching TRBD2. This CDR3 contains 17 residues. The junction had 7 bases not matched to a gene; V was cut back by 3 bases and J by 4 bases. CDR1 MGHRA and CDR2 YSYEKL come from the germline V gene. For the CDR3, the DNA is TGCGCCAGCAGCCATAACGGACTAGCGGGAACATACAATGAGCAGTTCTTC. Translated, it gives CASSHNGLAGTYNEQFF.

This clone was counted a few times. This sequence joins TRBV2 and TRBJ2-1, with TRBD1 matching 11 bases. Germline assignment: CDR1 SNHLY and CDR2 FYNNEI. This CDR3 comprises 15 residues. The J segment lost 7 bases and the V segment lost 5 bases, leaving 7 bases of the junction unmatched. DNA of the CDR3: TGTGCCAGCAGTCTTGGACAGGGGGCGTTGAATGAGCAGTTCTTC. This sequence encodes CASSLGQGALNEQFF.

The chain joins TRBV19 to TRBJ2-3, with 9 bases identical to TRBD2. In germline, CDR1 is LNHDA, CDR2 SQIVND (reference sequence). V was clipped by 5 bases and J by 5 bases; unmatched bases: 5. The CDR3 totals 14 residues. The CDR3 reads CASSLAGRLDTQYF. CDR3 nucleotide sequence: TGTGCCAGTAGTCTAGCGGGAAGGTTAGATACGCAGTATTTT.

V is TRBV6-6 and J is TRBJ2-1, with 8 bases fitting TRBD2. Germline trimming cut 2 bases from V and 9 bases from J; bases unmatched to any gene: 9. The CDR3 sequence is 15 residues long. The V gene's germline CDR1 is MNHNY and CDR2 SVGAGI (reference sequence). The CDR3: CASSYIAGGRGEQFF. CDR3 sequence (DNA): TGTGCCAGCAGTTACATTGCGGGAGGTCGGGGTGAGCAGTTCTTC.

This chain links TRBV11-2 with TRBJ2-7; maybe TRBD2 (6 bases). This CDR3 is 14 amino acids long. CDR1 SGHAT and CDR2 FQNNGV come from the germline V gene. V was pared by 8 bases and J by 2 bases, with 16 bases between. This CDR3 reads CASSSPAGAYEQYF. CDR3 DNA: TGTGCCAGCTCCAGTCCAGCGGGCGCCTACGAGCAGTACTTC.

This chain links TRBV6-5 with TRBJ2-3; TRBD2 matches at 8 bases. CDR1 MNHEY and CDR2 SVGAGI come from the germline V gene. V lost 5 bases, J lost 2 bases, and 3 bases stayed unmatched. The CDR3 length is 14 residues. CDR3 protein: CASSRAGVTDTQYF. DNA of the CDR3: TGTGCCAGCAGTCGAGCGGGGGTCACAGATACGCAGTATTTT.

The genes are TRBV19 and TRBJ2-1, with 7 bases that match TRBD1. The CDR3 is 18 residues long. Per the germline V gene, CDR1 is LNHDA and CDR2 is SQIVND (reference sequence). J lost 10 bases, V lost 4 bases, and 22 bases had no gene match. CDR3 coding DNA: TGTGCCAGTAGTACCATGCGACAGGGAAACACCTCTCCACGCGAGCAGTTCTTC. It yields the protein CASSTMRQGNTSPREQFF.

As DNA, the CDR3 is TGCGCCACTAGACCCTCAGGGAACTATGGCTACACCTTC. Translated, it gives CATRPSGNYGYTF. The V gene is TRBV5-1, the J gene TRBJ1-2; D might be TRBD1 (5 bases). Trimming left V 9 bases short and J 2 bases short, with 14 bases between. Germline CDR1 reads SGHRS; CDR2 reads YFSETQ. This CDR3 has 13 residues.

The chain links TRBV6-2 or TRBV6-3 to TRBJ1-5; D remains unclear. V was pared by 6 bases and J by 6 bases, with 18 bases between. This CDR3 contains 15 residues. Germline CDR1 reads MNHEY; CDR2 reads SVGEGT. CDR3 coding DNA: TGTGCCAGCAGCCCAGCTGAGGGCTACGTTCAGCCCCAGCATTTT. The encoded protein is CASSPAEGYVQPQHF.

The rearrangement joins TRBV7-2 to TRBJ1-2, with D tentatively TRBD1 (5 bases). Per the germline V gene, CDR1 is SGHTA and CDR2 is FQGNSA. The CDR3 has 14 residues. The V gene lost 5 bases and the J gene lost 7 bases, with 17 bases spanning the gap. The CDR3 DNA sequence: TGTGCCAGCAGCCCTCCCAGGGAGGTCGGTGGCTACACCTTC. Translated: CASSPPREVGGYTF.

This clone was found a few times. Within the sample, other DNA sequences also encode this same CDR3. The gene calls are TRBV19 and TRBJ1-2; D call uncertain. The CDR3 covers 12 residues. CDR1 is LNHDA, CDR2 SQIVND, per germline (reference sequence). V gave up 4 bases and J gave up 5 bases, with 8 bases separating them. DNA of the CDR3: TGTGCCAGTAGTAGAGGTAGATATGGCTACACCTTC. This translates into CASSRGRYGYTF.

In nucleotides, the CDR3 is TGTGCCAGCAGCCAAGGGGCCTTCTCGACTGAAGCTTTCTTT. Translated, it gives CASSQGAFSTEAFF. The V and J genes are TRBV3-1 (or the pseudogene TRBV3-2) and TRBJ1-1; D is uncertain. Germline V gene lookup returns CDR1 LGHDT and CDR2 YNNKEL (reference sequence). Between the trimmed V and J ends, which lost 1 base and 5 bases, there was a span of 11 bases. This CDR3 is 14 amino acids long.

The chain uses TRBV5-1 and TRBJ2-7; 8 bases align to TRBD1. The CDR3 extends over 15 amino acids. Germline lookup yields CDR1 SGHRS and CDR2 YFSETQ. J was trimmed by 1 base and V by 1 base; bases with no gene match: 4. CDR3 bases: TGCGCCAGCAGCTTGCAGGGGGCGAGGTCCTACGAGCAGTACTTC. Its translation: CASSLQGARSYEQYF.

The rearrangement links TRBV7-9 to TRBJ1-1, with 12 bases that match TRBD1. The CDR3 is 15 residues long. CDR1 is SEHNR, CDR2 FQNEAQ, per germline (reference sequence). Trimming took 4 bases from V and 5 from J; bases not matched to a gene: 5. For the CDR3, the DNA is TGTGCCAGCAGCTGGGGACAGGGGGCAACGACTGAAGCTTTCTTT. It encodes CASSWGQGATTEAFF. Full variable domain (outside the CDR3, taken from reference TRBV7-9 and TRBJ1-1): DTGVSQNPRHKITKRGQNVTFRCDPISEHNRLYWYRQTLGQGPEFLTYFQNEAQLEKSRLLSDRFSAERPKGSFSTLEIQRTEQGDSAMYLCASSWGQGATTEAFFGQGTRLTVV.

The CDR3 protein is CASSSITGSYGYTF. The CDR3 coding sequence is TGTGCCAGCAGTTCCATCACAGGTTCCTACGGCTACACCTTC. J is TRBJ1-2 and V is TRBV27, with D tentatively TRBD1 (5 bases). From germline, CDR1 is MNHEY and CDR2 SMNVEV (reference sequence). The V end lost 4 bases, the J end lost 8 bases, and 17 bases lay between the germline ends. The CDR3 spans 14 residues.

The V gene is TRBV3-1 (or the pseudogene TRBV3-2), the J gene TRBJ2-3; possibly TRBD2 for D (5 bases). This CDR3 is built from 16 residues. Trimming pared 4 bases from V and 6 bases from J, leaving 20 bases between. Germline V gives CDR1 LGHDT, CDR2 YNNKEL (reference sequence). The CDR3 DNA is TGTGCCAGCAGCCTCCGGGGTGACTCCTCGGGCGATACGCAGTATTTT. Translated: CASSLRGDSSGDTQYF.

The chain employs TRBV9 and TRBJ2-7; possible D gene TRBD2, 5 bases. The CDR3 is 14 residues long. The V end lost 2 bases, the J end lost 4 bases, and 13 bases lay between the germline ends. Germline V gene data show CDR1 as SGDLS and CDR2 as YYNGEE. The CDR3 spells CASSVRSGTYEQYF. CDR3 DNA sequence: TGTGCCAGCAGCGTGAGGAGCGGTACATACGAGCAGTACTTC.

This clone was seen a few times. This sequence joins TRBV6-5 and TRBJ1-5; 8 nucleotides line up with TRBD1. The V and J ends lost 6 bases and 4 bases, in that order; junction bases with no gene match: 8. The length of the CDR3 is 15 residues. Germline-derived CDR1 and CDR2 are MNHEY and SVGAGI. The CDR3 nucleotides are TGTGCCAGCAGGGCCGGGACAGGTAGGAATCAGCCCCAGCATTTT. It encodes CASRAGTGRNQPQHF.

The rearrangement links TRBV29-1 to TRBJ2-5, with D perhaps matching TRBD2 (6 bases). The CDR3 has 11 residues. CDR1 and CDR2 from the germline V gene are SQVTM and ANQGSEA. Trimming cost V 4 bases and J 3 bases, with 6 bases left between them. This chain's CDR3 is CSVAGEETQYF. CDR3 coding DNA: TGCAGCGTTGCGGGAGAAGAGACCCAGTACTTC.

Here the CDR3 reads CASSIRQNEQYF. The DNA for the CDR3 is TGTGCCAGCAGCATAAGACAGAACGAGCAGTACTTC. The chain links TRBV6-6 to TRBJ2-7; possible D gene TRBD1, 5 bases. The CDR3 has 12 residues. CDR1 is MNHNY, CDR2 SVGAGI, per germline (reference sequence). With 6 bases removed from V and 5 bases from J, the gap between germline ends came to 11 bases.

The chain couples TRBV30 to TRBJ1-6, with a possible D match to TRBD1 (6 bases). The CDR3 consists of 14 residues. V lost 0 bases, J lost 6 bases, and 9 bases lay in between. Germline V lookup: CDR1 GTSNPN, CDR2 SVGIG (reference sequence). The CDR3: CAWSVRGGNSPLHF. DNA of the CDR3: TGTGCCTGGAGTGTAAGGGGGGGTAATTCACCCCTCCACTTT. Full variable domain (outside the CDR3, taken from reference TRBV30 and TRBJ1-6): SQTIHQWPATLVQPVGSPLSLECTVEGTSNPNLYWYRQAAGRGLQLLFYSVGIGQISSEVPQNLSASRPQDRQFILSSKKLLLSDSGFYLCAWSVRGGNSPLHFGNGTRLTVT.

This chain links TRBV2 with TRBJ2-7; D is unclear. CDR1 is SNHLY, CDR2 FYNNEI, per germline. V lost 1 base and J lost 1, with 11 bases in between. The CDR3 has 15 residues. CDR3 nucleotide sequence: TGTGCCAGCAGTGAAGGGGTGGCGGATTCCTACGAGCAGTACTTC. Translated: CASSEGVADSYEQYF.

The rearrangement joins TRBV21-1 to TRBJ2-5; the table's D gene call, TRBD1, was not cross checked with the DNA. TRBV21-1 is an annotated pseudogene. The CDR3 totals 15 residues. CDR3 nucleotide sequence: TGTGCCAGCAGCAGCAGAATACAGGGTATAGAGACCCAGTACTTC. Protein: CASSSRIQGIETQYF.